This T cell receptor beta chain was captured in a study of blood T cell repertoires in COVID-19. Study details: Donors in the United States, Italy and Spain gave samples during acute or convalescent COVID-19. T cells, B-cell-depleted T cells, or PBMCs supplied cDNA or gDNA.

With 1 base removed from V and 3 bases from J, the gap between germline ends came to 18 bases. Germline V lookup: CDR1 SGHVS, CDR2 FNYEAQ. This CDR3 spans 17 amino acids. Per the original data handling: Reference gene primer amplification in the assay estimated nucleated cell counts. This table comes from immunoSEQ multiplex PCR, and its TCRdb copy is limited to in-frame clones, with some not included. V, J and clone size were drawn from that table, and D and trimming were deduced from the DNA. The sample shows approximately 28,000 clones, roughly 88% of them seen only once. Sequenced: peripheral blood. The chain carries TRBV7-6 and TRBJ1-2; D is unclear. The source is a human donor in a cohort sampled during active COVID-19. CDR3 in DNA: TGTGCCAGCAGCTTAGGTGCGGGTCCGATCCAGGACTATGGCTACACCTTC. Its translation: CASSLGAGPIQDYGYTF.